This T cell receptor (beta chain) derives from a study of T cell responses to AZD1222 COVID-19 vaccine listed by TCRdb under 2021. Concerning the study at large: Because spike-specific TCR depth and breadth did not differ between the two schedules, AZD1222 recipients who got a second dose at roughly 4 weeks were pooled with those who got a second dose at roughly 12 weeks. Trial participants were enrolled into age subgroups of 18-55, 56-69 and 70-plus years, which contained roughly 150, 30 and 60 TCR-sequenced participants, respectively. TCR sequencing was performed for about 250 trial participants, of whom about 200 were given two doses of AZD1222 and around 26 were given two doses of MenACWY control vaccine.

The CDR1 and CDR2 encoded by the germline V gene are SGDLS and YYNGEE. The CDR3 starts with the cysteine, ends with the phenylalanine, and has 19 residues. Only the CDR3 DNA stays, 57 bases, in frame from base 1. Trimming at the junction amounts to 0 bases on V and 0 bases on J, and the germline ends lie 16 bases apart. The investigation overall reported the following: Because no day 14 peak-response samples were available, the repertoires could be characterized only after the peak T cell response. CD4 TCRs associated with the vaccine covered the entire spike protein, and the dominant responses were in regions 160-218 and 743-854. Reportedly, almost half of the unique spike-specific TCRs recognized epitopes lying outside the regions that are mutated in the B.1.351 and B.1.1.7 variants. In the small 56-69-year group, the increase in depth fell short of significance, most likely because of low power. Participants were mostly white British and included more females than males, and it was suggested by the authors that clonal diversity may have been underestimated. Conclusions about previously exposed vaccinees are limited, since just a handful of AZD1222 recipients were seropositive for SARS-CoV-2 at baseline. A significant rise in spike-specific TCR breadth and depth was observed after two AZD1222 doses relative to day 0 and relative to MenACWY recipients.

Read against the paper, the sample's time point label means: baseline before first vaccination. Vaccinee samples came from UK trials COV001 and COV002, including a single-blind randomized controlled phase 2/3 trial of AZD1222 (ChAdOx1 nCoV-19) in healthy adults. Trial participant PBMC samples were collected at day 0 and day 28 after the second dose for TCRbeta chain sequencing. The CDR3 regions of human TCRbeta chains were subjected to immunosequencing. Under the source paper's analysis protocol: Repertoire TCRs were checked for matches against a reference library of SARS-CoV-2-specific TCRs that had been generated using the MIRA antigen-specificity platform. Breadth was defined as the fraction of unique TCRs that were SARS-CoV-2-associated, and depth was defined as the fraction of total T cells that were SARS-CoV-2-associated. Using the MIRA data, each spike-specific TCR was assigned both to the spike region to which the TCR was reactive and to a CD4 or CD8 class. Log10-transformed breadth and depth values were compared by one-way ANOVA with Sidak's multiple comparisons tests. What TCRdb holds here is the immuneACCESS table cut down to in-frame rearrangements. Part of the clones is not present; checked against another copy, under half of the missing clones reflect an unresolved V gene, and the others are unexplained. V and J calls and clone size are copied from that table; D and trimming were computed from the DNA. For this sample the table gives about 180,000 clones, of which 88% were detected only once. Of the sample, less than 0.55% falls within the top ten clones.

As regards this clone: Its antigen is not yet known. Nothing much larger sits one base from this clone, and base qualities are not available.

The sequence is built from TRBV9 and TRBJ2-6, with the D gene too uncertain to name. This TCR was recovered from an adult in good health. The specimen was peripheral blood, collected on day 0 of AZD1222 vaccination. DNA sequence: TGTGCCAGCAGCGTAGTGAGCCGGATGGGTCCCTCTGGGGCCAACGTCCTGACTTTC. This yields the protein CASSVVSRMGPSGANVLTF.